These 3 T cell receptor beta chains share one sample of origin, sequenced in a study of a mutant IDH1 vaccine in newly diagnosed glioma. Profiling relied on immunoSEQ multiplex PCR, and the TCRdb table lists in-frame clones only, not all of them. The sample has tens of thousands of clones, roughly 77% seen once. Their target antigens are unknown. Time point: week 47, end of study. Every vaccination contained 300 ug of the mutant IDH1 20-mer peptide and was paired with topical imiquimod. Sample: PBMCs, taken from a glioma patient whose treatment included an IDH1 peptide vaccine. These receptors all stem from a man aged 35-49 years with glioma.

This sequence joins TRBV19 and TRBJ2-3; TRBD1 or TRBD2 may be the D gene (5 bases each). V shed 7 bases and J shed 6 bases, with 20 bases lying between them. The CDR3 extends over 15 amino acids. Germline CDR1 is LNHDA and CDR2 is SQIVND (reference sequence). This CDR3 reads CASTRDAGPGDTQYF. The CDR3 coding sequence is TGTGCCAGTACTCGGGACGCCGGGCCTGGGGATACGCAGTATTTT.

Written as DNA, the CDR3 is TGTGCCACCAGCAGAGAAGGGGTGAGGCAAGAGACCCAGTACTTC. Encoded protein: CATSREGVRQETQYF. The chain couples TRBV15 to TRBJ2-5; perhaps TRBD1 as D (5 bases). Germline loops: CDR1 LNHNV, CDR2 YYDKDF (reference sequence). V was trimmed by 0 bases and J by 2 bases, leaving 10 bases between them. The CDR3 runs 15 residues.

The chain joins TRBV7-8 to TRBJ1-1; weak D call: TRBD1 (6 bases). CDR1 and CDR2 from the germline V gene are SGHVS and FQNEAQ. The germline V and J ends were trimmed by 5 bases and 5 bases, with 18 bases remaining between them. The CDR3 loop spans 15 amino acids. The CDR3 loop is CASSQSSRGGTEAFF. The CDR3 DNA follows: TGTGCCAGCAGCCAATCATCCAGGGGTGGGACTGAAGCTTTCTTT.